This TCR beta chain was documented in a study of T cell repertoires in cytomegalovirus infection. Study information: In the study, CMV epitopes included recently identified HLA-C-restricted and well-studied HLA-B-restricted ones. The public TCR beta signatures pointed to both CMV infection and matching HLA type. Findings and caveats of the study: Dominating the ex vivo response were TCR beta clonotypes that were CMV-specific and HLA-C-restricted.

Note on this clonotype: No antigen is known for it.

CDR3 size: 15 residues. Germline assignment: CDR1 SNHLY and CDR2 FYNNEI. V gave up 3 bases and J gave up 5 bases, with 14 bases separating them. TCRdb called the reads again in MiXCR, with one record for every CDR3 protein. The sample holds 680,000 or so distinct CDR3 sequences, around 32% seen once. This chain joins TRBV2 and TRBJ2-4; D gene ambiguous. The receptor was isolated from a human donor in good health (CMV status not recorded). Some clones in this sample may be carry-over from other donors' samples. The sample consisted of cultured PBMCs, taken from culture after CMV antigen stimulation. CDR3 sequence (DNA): TGTGCCAGCAGTGAGCGCTATACTACCCAAAACATTCAGTACTTC. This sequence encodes CASSERYTTQNIQYF.